The table lists the clone carrying this TCR beta chain with a few counts. The sample comes from a study of T-cell memory formation after mild COVID-19. About the research overall: The study found TCR clusters largely donor specific.

TCRdb independently ran MiXCR on the 5' RACE reads; one entry per CDR3 protein. The repertoire holds under 450,000 distinct CDR3 sequences, with under 25% as singletons. V was cut by 9 bases and J by 5 bases, with 14 bases left in between. This CDR3 has 13 amino acids. Germline V gives CDR1 SNHLY, CDR2 FYNNEI. The receptor's source is a man between 18 and 29 years old who had mild COVID-19 (a few samples of this study predate the infection). Cell type and time point are not known. This rearrangement joins TRBV2 to TRBJ2-1; D perhaps matches TRBD1 (6 bases). Sequencing input: PBMCs or a T cell subset sorted from them (not recorded which). This chain's CDR3 is CASHRDIHNEQFF. In DNA form, the CDR3 reads TGTGCCAGTCACCGGGACATCCACAATGAGCAGTTCTTC.